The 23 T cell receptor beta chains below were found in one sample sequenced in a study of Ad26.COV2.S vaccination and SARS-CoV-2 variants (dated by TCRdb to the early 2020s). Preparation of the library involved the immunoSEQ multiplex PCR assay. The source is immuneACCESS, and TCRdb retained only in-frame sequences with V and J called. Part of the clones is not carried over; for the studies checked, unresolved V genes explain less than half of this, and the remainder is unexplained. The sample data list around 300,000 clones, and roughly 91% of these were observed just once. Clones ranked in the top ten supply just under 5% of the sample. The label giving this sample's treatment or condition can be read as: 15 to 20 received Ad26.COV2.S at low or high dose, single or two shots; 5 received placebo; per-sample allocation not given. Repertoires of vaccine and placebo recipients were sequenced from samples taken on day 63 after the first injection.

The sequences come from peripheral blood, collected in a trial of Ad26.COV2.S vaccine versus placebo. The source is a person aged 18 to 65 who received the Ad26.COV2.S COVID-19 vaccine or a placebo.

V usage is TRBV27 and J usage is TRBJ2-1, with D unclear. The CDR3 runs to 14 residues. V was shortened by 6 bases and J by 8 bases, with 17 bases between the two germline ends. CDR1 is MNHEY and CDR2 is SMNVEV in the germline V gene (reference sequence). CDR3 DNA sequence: TGTGCCAGCAGACGCGTTATGGGTTTCGATGAGCAGTTCTTC. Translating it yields CASRRVMGFDEQFF.

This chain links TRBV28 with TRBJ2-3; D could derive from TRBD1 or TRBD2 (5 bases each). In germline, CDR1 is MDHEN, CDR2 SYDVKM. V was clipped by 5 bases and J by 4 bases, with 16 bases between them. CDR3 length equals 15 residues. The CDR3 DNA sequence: TGTGCCAGCAGTCGACCGTCGGTGGGGGCAGATACGCAGTATTTT. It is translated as CASSRPSVGADTQYF.

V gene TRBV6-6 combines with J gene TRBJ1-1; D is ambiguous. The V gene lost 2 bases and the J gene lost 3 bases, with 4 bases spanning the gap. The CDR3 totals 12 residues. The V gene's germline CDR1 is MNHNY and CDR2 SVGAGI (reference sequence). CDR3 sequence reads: CASSYGDTEAFF. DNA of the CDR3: TGTGCCAGCAGTTACGGGGACACTGAAGCTTTCTTT.

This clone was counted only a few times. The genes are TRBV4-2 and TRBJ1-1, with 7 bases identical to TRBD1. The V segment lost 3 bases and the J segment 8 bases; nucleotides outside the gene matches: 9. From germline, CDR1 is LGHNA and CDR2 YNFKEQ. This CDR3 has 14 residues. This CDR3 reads CASSQGIGGREAFF. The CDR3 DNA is TGTGCCAGCAGCCAGGGGATAGGGGGCAGGGAAGCTTTCTTT.

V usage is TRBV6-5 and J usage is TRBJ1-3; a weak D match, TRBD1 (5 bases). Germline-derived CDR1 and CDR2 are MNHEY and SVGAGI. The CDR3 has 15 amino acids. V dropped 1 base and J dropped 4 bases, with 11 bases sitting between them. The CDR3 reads CASSYWQGLGNTIYF. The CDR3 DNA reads TGTGCCAGCAGTTACTGGCAGGGTCTCGGAAACACCATATATTTT.

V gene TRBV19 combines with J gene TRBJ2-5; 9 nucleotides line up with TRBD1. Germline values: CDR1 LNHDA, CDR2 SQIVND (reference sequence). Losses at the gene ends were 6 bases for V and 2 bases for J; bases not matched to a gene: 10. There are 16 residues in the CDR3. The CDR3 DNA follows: TGTGCCAGTAGCCAACCGACGACAGGGGGGCAAGAGACCCAGTACTTC. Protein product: CASSQPTTGGQETQYF.

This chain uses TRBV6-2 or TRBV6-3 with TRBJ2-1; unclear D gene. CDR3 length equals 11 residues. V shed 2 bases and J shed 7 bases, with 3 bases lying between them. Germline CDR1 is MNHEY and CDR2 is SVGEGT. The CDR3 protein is CASSYHNEQFF. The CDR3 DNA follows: TGTGCCAGCAGTTACCATAATGAGCAGTTCTTC.

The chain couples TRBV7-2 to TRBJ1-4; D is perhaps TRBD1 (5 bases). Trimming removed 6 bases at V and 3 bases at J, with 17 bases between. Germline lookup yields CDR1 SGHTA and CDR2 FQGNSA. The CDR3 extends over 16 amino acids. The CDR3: CASRYSGGTANEKLFF. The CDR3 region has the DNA TGTGCCAGCAGATACTCTGGGGGGACCGCTAATGAAAAACTGTTTTTT.

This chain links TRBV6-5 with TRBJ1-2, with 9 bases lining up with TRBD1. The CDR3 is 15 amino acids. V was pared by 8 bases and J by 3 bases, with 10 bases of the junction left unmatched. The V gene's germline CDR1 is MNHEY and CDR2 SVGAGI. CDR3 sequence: CASRRTGAIDYGYTF. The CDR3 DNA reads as TGTGCCAGCCGACGGACAGGGGCCATTGACTATGGCTACACCTTC.

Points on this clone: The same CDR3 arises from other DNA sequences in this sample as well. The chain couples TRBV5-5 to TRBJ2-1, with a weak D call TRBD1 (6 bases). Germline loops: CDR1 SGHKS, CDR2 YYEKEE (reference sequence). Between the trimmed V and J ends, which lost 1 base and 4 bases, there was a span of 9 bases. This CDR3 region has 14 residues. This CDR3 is CASSLTGLYNEQFF. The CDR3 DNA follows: TGTGCCAGCAGCTTGACAGGGCTTTACAATGAGCAGTTCTTC.

The CDR3 DNA reads as TGTGCCAGCAGGGGGGACGGGAGAAACACTGAAGCTTTCTTT. Translating it yields CASRGDGRNTEAFF. This chain links TRBV2 with TRBJ1-1; D may be TRBD1 (5 bases). The CDR3 totals 14 residues. V lost 6 bases and J lost 2, with 13 bases in between. CDR1 and CDR2 (germline): SNHLY, FYNNEI.

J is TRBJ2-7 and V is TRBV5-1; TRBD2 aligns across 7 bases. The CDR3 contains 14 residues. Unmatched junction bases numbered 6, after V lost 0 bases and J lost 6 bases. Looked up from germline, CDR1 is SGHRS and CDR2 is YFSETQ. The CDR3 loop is CASSLESGGGEQYF. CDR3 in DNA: TGCGCCAGCAGCTTGGAATCGGGGGGTGGCGAGCAGTACTTC.

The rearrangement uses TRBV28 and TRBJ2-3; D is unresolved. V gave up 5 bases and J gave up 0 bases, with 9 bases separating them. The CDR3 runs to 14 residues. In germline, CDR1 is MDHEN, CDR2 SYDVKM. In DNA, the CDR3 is TGTGCCAGCAGTACTGCGGAGAGCACAGATACGCAGTATTTT. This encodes CASSTAESTDTQYF.

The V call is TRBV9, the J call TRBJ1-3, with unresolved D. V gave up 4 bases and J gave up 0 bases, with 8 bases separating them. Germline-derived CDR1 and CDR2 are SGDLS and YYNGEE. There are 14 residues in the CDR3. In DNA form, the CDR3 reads TGTGCCAGCAGCACCAGGAGCTCTGGAAACACCATATATTTT. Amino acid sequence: CASSTRSSGNTIYF.

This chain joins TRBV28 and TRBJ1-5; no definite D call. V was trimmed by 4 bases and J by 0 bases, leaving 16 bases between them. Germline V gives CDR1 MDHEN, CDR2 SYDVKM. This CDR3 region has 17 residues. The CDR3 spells CASSSPSEQYSNQPQHF. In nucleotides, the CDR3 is TGTGCCAGCAGTTCCCCCTCAGAGCAATATAGCAATCAGCCCCAGCATTTT.

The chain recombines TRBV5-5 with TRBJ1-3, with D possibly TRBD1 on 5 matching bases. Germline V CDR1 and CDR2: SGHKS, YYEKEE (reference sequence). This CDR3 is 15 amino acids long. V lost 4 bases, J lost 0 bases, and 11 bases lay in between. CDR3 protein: CASSPQGDSGNTIYF. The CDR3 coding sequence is TGTGCCAGCAGCCCGCAGGGCGACTCTGGAAACACCATATATTTT.

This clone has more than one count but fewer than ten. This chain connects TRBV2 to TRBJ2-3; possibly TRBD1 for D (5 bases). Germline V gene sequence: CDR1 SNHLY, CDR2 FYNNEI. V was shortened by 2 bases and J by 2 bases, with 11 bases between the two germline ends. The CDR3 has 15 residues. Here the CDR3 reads CASSEPLRATDTQYF. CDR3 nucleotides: TGTGCCAGCAGTGAACCCCTCAGGGCCACAGATACGCAGTATTTT.

The CDR3, as DNA: TGCGCCAGCAGCTTAATGAGCGGCGGGGGGGCCAAGTTCTTC. Translation gives CASSLMSGGGAKFF. The rearrangement joins TRBV5-1 to TRBJ2-1, with TRBD2 matching over 9 bases. The CDR3 loop spans 14 amino acids. V was clipped by 2 bases and J by 14 bases; unmatched bases: 11. Germline CDR1 and CDR2: SGHRS and YFSETQ.

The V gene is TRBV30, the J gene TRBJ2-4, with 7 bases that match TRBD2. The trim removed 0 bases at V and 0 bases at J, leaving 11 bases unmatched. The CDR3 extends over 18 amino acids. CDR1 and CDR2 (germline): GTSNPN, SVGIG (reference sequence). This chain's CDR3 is CAWSVRAGRRLAKNIQYF. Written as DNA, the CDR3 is TGTGCCTGGAGTGTACGGGCCGGGAGGAGGCTAGCCAAAAACATTCAGTACTTC.

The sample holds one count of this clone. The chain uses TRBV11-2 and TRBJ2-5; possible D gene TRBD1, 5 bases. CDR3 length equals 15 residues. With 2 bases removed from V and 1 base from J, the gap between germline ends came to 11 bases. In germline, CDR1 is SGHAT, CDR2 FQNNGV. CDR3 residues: CASSLRGTVQETQYF. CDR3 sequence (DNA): TGTGCCAGCAGCTTAAGGGGTACAGTCCAAGAGACCCAGTACTTC.

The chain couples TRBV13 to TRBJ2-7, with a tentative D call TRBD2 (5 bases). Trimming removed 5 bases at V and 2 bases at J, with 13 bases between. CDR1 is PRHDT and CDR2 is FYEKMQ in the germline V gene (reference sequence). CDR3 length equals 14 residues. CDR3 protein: CASSPRRATYEQYF. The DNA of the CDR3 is TGTGCCAGCAGCCCACGGCGGGCGACCTACGAGCAGTACTTC.

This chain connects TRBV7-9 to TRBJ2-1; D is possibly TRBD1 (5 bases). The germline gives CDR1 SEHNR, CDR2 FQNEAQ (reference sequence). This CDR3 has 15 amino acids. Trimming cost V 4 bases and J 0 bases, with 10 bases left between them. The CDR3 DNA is TGTGCCAGCAGCTCACGACAGAGCTCCTACAATGAGCAGTTCTTC. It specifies CASSSRQSSYNEQFF.

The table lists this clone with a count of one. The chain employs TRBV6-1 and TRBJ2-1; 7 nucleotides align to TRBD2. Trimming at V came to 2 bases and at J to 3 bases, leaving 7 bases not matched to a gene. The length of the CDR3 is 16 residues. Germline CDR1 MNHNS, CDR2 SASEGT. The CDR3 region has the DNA TGTGCCAGCAGTGAATGGGCGGCTAGCGGCTACAATGAGCAGTTCTTC. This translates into CASSEWAASGYNEQFF.